These 16 T cell receptor beta chains originate from one sample sequenced in a study of T cells in Graves' hyperthyroidism and ophthalmopathy (dated by TCRdb to about 2019). Libraries were made using multiplex PCR. The instrument was an Illumina HiSeq 2000. The TCR beta CDR3 regions were amplified from the RNA transcripts. The first round of RT-PCR for the TCR CDR3 was performed with the HTBI primer set and the Qiagen OneStep RT-PCR kit. TCRdb trimmed public reads at Q25 via fastp, called clones via MiXCR and kept in-frame beta chains. Every entry covers one CDR3 protein and lists the most common genes and DNA from its rows. Recorded for this sample are about 540,000 distinct CDR3 sequences; 46% of them occurred a single time. The ten top clones hold about 7.9% of the sample. The sequenced sample consisted of peripheral blood or thyroid tissue (not recorded which). The receptors originated from a woman younger than 35 with Graves' hyperthyroidism. Donor details come from another sample of the same person, matched by shared clones.

In its sample, this clonotype was seen a few times. The gene calls are TRBV20-1 and TRBJ1-1; TRBD1 matches 12 bases. V was pared by 3 bases and J by 14 bases, with 13 bases of the junction left unmatched. In germline, CDR1 is DFQATT, CDR2 SNEGSKA (reference sequence). The CDR3 totals 14 residues. DNA of the CDR3: TGCAGTGCTAGGCCCGTTAGGGACAGGGGGCGAAACTTCTTT. The encoded protein is CSARPVRDRGRNFF.

As regards this clonotype: A clone one base away is much larger, so this may be a read error. This rearrangement joins TRBV7-9 to TRBJ1-1; D remains unclear. Deletions cut 6 bases from V and 1 base from J, with 9 bases between. The CDR3 contains 13 residues. The germline V gene encodes CDR1 SEHNR and CDR2 FQNEAQ (reference sequence). This CDR3 reads CASRAQRNTEAFF. CDR3 DNA: TGTGCCAGCAGGGCACAGCGGAACACTGAAGCTTTCTTT.

This clonotype was found many times. The rearrangement links TRBV7-2 to TRBJ1-1; the D is unclear. V was pared by 3 bases and J by 1 base, with 6 bases between. CDR1 is SGHTA and CDR2 is FQGNSA in the germline V gene. The CDR3 loop spans 13 amino acids. The CDR3 loop reads CASSFFPNTEAFF. The CDR3 DNA reads as TGTGCCAGCAGCTTTTTCCCGAACACTGAAGCTTTCTTT.

This clonotype was seen ten or more times. The chain employs TRBV7-9 and TRBJ1-1, with 7 nucleotides matching TRBD1. Trimming cost V 5 bases and J 1 base; bases outside gene matches: 7. Germline-derived CDR1 and CDR2 are SEHNR and FQNEAQ (reference sequence). This CDR3 is 15 amino acids long. CDR3 amino acids: CASSHPGQQNTEAFF. DNA of the CDR3: TGTGCCAGCAGCCATCCGGGACAGCAGAACACTGAAGCTTTCTTT. Complete variable domain (other parts from reference TRBV7-9 and TRBJ1-1): DTGVSQNPRHKITKRGQNVTFRCDPISEHNRLYWYRQTLGQGPEFLTYFQNEAQLEKSRLLSDRFSAERPKGSFSTLEIQRTEQGDSAMYLCASSHPGQQNTEAFFGQGTRLTVV.

This clonotype was seen more than once but under ten times. This rearrangement joins TRBV6-6 to TRBJ2-7; TRBD1 agrees at 11 bases. The CDR3 consists of 15 residues. V shed 0 bases and J 6 bases; nucleotides not matched to a gene: 4. Germline CDR1 and CDR2: MNHNY and SVGAGI (reference sequence). The chain's CDR3 is CASSYSRTGGGEQYF. Written as DNA, the CDR3 is TGTGCCAGCAGTTACTCCCGGACAGGGGGCGGCGAGCAGTACTTC.

This clonotype was recorded a few times. V and J are TRBV7-9 and TRBJ1-2; D is uncertain. Germline-derived CDR1 and CDR2 are SEHNR and FQNEAQ (reference sequence). The ends were cut back, 4 bases at V and 3 bases at J, with 21 bases in the middle. The CDR3 sequence is 17 residues long. CDR3 DNA: TGTGCCAGCAGCTCTCGGACCGAGGTCTCCCTGCACTATGGCTACACCTTC. Its translation is CASSSRTEVSLHYGYTF.

The sample holds many counts of this clonotype. This chain joins TRBV10-3 and TRBJ2-7; perhaps TRBD2 as D (7 bases). Germline-derived CDR1 and CDR2 are ENHRY and SYGVKD. The CDR3 extends over 15 amino acids. V shed 7 bases and J shed 1 base, with 17 bases lying between them. CDR3 sequence (DNA): TGTGCCATCAAACCCGGGGGGCCTATATCCTACGAGCAGTACTTC. Encoded protein: CAIKPGGPISYEQYF.

The chain has TRBV29-1 and TRBJ1-5; 11 bases agree with TRBD1. The CDR3 length is 17 residues. The V and J ends lost 3 bases and 2 bases, in that order; junction bases with no gene match: 9. Germline values: CDR1 SQVTM, CDR2 ANQGSEA. CDR3 nucleotide sequence: TGCAGCGTTGATCCGGGACAGGGGGAATATGGCAATCAGCCCCAGCATTTT. This translates into CSVDPGQGEYGNQPQHF.

This clonotype has a handful of counts. V gene TRBV7-9 combines with J gene TRBJ2-2; 7 bases align to TRBD1. This CDR3 spans 13 amino acids. Germline V gene data show CDR1 as SEHNR and CDR2 as FQNEAQ (reference sequence). The V segment lost 6 bases and the J segment 5 bases; nucleotides outside the gene matches: 3. The DNA of the CDR3 is TGTGCCAGCAGGCCACAGGGGACCGGGGAGCTGTTTTTT. Protein sequence: CASRPQGTGELFF. Looking up the rest from reference TRBV7-9 and TRBJ2-2 gives the full variable domain: DTGVSQNPRHKITKRGQNVTFRCDPISEHNRLYWYRQTLGQGPEFLTYFQNEAQLEKSRLLSDRFSAERPKGSFSTLEIQRTEQGDSAMYLCASRPQGTGELFFGEGSRLTVL.

The rearrangement joins TRBV24-1 to TRBJ2-5; tentatively, D is TRBD2 (6 bases). CDR1 and CDR2 from the germline V gene are KGHDR and SFDVKD. Between the trimmed V and J ends, which lost 6 bases and 4 bases, there was a span of 11 bases. The length of the CDR3 is 13 residues. The CDR3 DNA reads TGTGCCACCAGTACGGAGGGTAGAGAGACCCAGTACTTC. This codes for CATSTEGRETQYF.

At least ten counts were recorded for this clonotype. One junction end does not reproduce the germline sequence, and a read error may be involved. V is TRBV6-1 and J is TRBJ1-2; D unresolved. Germline loops: CDR1 MNHNS, CDR2 SASEGT. This CDR3 region has 11 residues. The CDR3 DNA is TGTGCCAGCAGTCCCACCGCCGTTTATTCGTTC. Its translation: CASSPTAVYSF.

This clonotype was detected ten times or more. The chain has TRBV7-9 and TRBJ1-1; D is perhaps TRBD1 (5 bases). Per germline, CDR1 SEHNR and CDR2 FQNEAQ (reference sequence). The CDR3 runs 12 residues. V lost 7 bases to trimming and J lost 1 base, with 7 bases between them. CDR3 region: CASIQGNTEAFF. The DNA for the CDR3 is TGTGCCAGCATCCAGGGGAACACTGAAGCTTTCTTT.

V and J are TRBV9 and TRBJ2-7; D gene uncertain. CDR3 length: 15 amino acids. Germline lookup yields CDR1 SGDLS and CDR2 YYNGEE. V lost 3 bases to trimming and J lost 5 bases, with 18 bases between them. CDR3: CASSAFGQPTNEQYF. In DNA, the CDR3 is TGTGCCAGCAGCGCTTTCGGCCAACCTACAAACGAGCAGTACTTC.

This clonotype turned up a few times. The rearrangement links TRBV20-1 to TRBJ2-2, with a tentative D call TRBD1 (5 bases). V was pared by 1 base and J by 6 bases, with 6 bases between. This CDR3 spans 12 amino acids. CDR1 and CDR2 (germline): DFQATT, SNEGSKA (reference sequence). CDR3 protein: CSARGRAGELFF. The CDR3 DNA reads TGCAGTGCTAGAGGCAGGGCCGGGGAGCTGTTTTTT.

The J gene is TRBJ1-2, the V gene TRBV29-1; D perhaps matches TRBD1 (5 bases). Between the trimmed V and J ends, which lost 0 bases and 12 bases, there was a span of 17 bases. Germline V gives CDR1 SQVTM, CDR2 ANQGSEA. The CDR3 covers 13 residues. The chain's CDR3 is CSVEDQGSSGNTF. CDR3 DNA: TGCAGCGTTGAAGATCAGGGATCCTCTGGAAACACCTTC. Supplemented by reference TRBV29-1 and TRBJ1-2, the full variable domain reads SAVISQKPSRDICQRGTSLTIQCQVDSQVTMMFWYRQQPGQSLTLIATANQGSEATYESGFVIDKFPISRPNLTFSTLTVSNMSPEDSSIYLCSVEDQGSSGNTFGSGTRLTVV.

This clonotype has more than one count but fewer than ten. The chain couples TRBV5-1 to TRBJ1-1; D is undetermined. Trimming pared 3 bases from V and 0 bases from J, leaving 12 bases between. The CDR3 covers 15 residues. CDR1 and CDR2 (germline): SGHRS, YFSETQ. DNA of the CDR3: TGCGCCAGCAGCTATGATCCAGACATGAACACTGAAGCTTTCTTT. Translated: CASSYDPDMNTEAFF.